The rows below give T cell receptor beta chains drawn from one sample of a study of blood T cell repertoires in COVID-19. Assay: immunoSEQ multiplex PCR; the TCRdb copy retains only in-frame clones and omits some. The data contain some 67,000 clones, 90% of them seen just once; the ten biggest clones take up approximately 4.9%. The sequenced sample consisted of peripheral blood. The source of these receptors is a woman aged 18 to 35 with acute or convalescent COVID-19. The CDR3 runs from the conserved cysteine through the conserved F or W. The D gene is left open where the match is weak. A row's size may be missing; if present it is once, few, many or a size class.

d_gene | j_gene | abundance | v_gene | CDR3aa | CDR3nt
TRBD1 | TRBJ1-2 | NA | TRBV28 | CASSTISTGLHYGYTF | TGTGCCAGCAGTACAATATCGACAGGGTTGCACTATGGCTACACCTTC
NA | TRBJ2-3 | NA | TRBV10-3 | CAISSAPREKYTQYF | TGTGCCATCAGTTCCGCACCGAGGGAGAAATATACGCAGTATTTT
NA | TRBJ2-7 | NA | TRBV3-1/TRBV3-2 | CASSLRDEQYF | TGTGCCAGCAGCCTCAGGGACGAGCAGTACTTC
TRBD1 | TRBJ1-2 | once | TRBV19 | CASSLATGTGASYGYTF | TGTGCCAGTAGTTTAGCCACCGGGACAGGGGCTTCCTATGGCTACACCTTC
TRBD1 | TRBJ2-7 | NA | TRBV3-1/TRBV3-2 | CASSQWFSGQGINEQYF | TGTGCCAGCAGCCAATGGTTCTCGGGACAGGGTATAAACGAGCAGTACTTC
NA | TRBJ2-1 | NA | TRBV30 | CAWSQTGDEQFF | TGTGCCTGGAGTCAGACGGGAGATGAGCAGTTCTTC
NA | TRBJ1-4 | NA | TRBV28 | CASSSGRSNEKLFF | TGTGCCAGCAGTTCTGGCCGCTCTAATGAAAAACTGTTTTTT
TRBD1 | TRBJ1-6 | NA | TRBV6-6 | CASRAGQGWNSPLHF | TGTGCCAGCAGGGCAGGACAGGGGTGGAATTCACCCCTCCACTTT
TRBD1 | TRBJ1-3 | NA | TRBV5-4 | CASSATTGNPGNTIYF | TGTGCCAGCAGCGCCACGACAGGGAACCCTGGAAACACCATATATTTT
NA | TRBJ1-1 | NA | TRBV12-3/TRBV12-4 | CASSFYTEAFF | TGTGCCAGCAGTTTCTACACTGAAGCTTTCTTT
NA | TRBJ1-6 | NA | TRBV30 | CAWSVFGDNSPLHF | TGTGCCTGGAGTGTTTTCGGGGATAATTCACCCCTCCACTTT
TRBD2 | TRBJ2-2 | NA | TRBV6-5 | CASRLTSGNTGELFF | TGTGCCAGCCGACTAACTAGCGGGAACACCGGGGAGCTGTTTTTT
NA | TRBJ1-5 | NA | TRBV12-3/TRBV12-4 | CASSPGGNQPQHF | TGTGCCAGCAGTCCAGGGGGCAATCAGCCCCAGCATTTT
TRBD1 | TRBJ2-1 | NA | TRBV6-4 | CASSDPQGARNEQFF | TGTGCCAGCAGTGACCCTCAGGGGGCACGGAATGAGCAGTTCTTC
NA | TRBJ1-2 | NA | TRBV28 | CASSPPRVGAHGYTF | TGTGCCAGCAGTCCCCCCCGGGTGGGGGCCCATGGCTACACCTTC
TRBD1 | TRBJ1-1 | NA | TRBV4-1 | CASSVRQGTEAFF | TGCGCCAGCAGCGTAAGACAGGGGACTGAAGCTTTCTTT
NA | TRBJ2-7 | NA | TRBV9 | CASSVEGVDRGEQYF | TGTGCCAGCAGCGTAGAGGGGGTAGATCGCGGCGAGCAGTACTTC
NA | TRBJ2-7 | NA | TRBV24-1 | CATRVRFNEQYF | TGTGCCACCAGGGTCAGGTTCAACGAGCAGTACTTC
NA | TRBJ1-1 | NA | TRBV7-2 | CASSALGGTEAFF | TGTGCCAGCAGCGCCCTGGGGGGCACTGAAGCTTTCTTT
TRBD2 | TRBJ2-7 | NA | TRBV12-3/TRBV12-4 | CASSSGLAYEQYF | TGTGCCAGCAGTTCGGGACTAGCATACGAGCAGTACTTC
NA | TRBJ1-3 | NA | TRBV28 | CASGRGGLAGNTIYF | TGTGCCAGCGGGAGAGGAGGACTTGCTGGAAACACCATATATTTT
NA | TRBJ2-7 | NA | TRBV6-1 | CASSDGRSYEQYF | TGTGCCAGCAGTGACGGGAGATCCTACGAGCAGTACTTC
NA | TRBJ2-3 | NA | TRBV10-2 | CASSLAHHTDTQYF | TGCGCCAGCAGTTTAGCGCATCACACAGATACGCAGTATTTT
TRBD2 | TRBJ2-3 | NA | TRBV29-1 | CSVVTSGRSTQYF | TGCAGCGTTGTGACTAGCGGGAGAAGTACGCAGTATTTT
NA | TRBJ2-7 | NA | TRBV4-1 | CASSQVPLAEQYF | TGCGCCAGCAGCCAAGTCCCGTTAGCCGAGCAGTACTTC
NA | TRBJ1-2 | NA | TRBV7-8 | CASSLGVQGPEGYTF | TGTGCCAGCAGCTTAGGGGTTCAGGGCCCAGAGGGCTACACCTTC
NA | TRBJ1-2 | NA | TRBV7-2 | CASSLAGVANYGYTF | TGTGCCAGCAGCTTAGCAGGAGTAGCTAACTATGGCTACACCTTC
NA | TRBJ1-4 | NA | TRBV29-1 | CSVESRGQKLFF | TGCAGCGTTGAATCTAGGGGTCAAAAACTGTTTTTT
NA | TRBJ2-7 | NA | TRBV2 | CASTTPLRRSTYEQYF | TGTGCCAGCACCACACCTCTAAGGCGGAGTACGTACGAGCAGTACTTC
TRBD1 | TRBJ1-1 | NA | TRBV4-3 | CASSLHRQGSTEAFF | TGCGCCAGCAGCCTACACAGACAGGGATCCACTGAAGCTTTCTTT
NA | TRBJ2-3 | NA | TRBV28 | CASSFLAGATDTQYF | TGTGCCAGCAGTTTTCTCGCGGGGGCCACAGATACGCAGTATTTT
TRBD1 | TRBJ1-2 | once | TRBV28 | CASSQPLGQGYYGYTF | TGTGCCAGCAGTCAGCCGCTAGGACAGGGGTACTATGGCTACACCTTC
NA | TRBJ1-3 | NA | TRBV19 | CASSMPSRDSGNTIYF | TGTGCCAGTAGTATGCCCAGCAGGGATTCTGGAAACACCATATATTTT
TRBD1 | TRBJ1-1 | NA | TRBV3-1/TRBV3-2 | CASSQQGGDTEAFF | TGTGCCAGCAGCCAGCAAGGGGGCGACACTGAAGCTTTCTTT
TRBD1 | TRBJ1-1 | NA | TRBV4-1 | CASSQDLDRGNTEAFF | TGCGCCAGCAGCCAAGACCTCGACAGGGGAAACACTGAAGCTTTCTTT
NA | TRBJ1-1 | NA | TRBV6-5 | CASSYSRETFF | TGTGCCAGCAGTTACTCAAGGGAGACTTTCTTT
NA | TRBJ1-2 | NA | TRBV3-1/TRBV3-2 | CASSQDRGQQGYTF | TGTGCCAGCAGCCAAGATCGAGGGCAGCAGGGCTACACCTTC
TRBD1 | TRBJ1-1 | NA | TRBV30 | CAWITGGAASEAFF | TGTGCCTGGATTACAGGGGGCGCGGCTTCTGAAGCTTTCTTT
TRBD1 | TRBJ1-1 | NA | TRBV6-2/TRBV6-3 | CASSYRQGRNTEAFF | TGTGCCAGCAGTTACAGACAGGGGCGAAACACTGAAGCTTTCTTT
NA | TRBJ1-2 | NA | TRBV19 | CASRIEGVRGYTF | TGTGCCAGTAGGATTGAGGGGGTGCGTGGCTACACCTTC
NA | TRBJ2-5 | NA | TRBV29-1 | CSVGGGGETQYF | TGCAGCGTGGGAGGGGGAGGAGAGACCCAGTACTTC
TRBD2 | TRBJ2-3 | few | TRBV4-1 | CASSPGTSGYTDTQYF | TGCGCCAGCAGCCCAGGGACTAGCGGATACACAGATACGCAGTATTTT
TRBD2 | TRBJ2-3 | NA | TRBV5-4 | CASSLGRGGSDTQYF | TGTGCCAGCAGCTTGGGTCGGGGGGGCTCAGATACGCAGTATTTT
NA | TRBJ1-3 | NA | TRBV11-2 | CASSLGAAGTIYF | TGTGCCAGCAGCTTAGGGGCAGCAGGCACCATATATTTT
NA | TRBJ2-5 | NA | TRBV29-1 | CSALGVQETQYF | TGCAGCGCCCTGGGCGTCCAAGAGACCCAGTACTTC